The source of this TCR beta chain is a study of T cells in Graves' hyperthyroidism and ophthalmopathy. V was clipped by 6 bases and J by 3 bases, with 21 bases between them. Per germline, CDR1 MNHEY and CDR2 SVGEGT. This CDR3 region has 16 residues. Exclusion followed for patients with uncontrolled infection, other autoimmune disease, pregnancy or lactation. Diagnosis relied on clinical symptoms, serum thyroxine and TRAb, thyroid ultrasound and orbital computed tomography. Overall study findings and caveats: Stable hyperthyroidism was told apart from ophthalmopathy by a model built on 13 V-J features. Blood also held most thyroid clonotypes expanded beyond 0.001.

Of note for this clonotype: Its antigen is currently unknown.

TCR beta CDR3 sequences were amplified from RNA transcripts. First-round RT-PCR of the TCR CDR3 relied on the HTBI primer set. MiXCR, run by TCRdb on the multiplex PCR reads, gives a single entry per CDR3 protein. The sample shows nearly 600,000 distinct CDR3 sequences, about 14% of them seen only once. This chain links TRBV6-2 or TRBV6-3 with TRBJ2-7; D might be TRBD2 (5 bases). The clonotype originates from a woman in her 30s with Graves' hyperthyroidism that later progressed to Graves' ophthalmopathy. Sequenced material: blood. In DNA, the CDR3 is TGTGCCAGCAGCTACAAGCGGAGCTCCCGTAGCTACGAGCAGTACTTC. It translates to CASSYKRSSRSYEQYF.